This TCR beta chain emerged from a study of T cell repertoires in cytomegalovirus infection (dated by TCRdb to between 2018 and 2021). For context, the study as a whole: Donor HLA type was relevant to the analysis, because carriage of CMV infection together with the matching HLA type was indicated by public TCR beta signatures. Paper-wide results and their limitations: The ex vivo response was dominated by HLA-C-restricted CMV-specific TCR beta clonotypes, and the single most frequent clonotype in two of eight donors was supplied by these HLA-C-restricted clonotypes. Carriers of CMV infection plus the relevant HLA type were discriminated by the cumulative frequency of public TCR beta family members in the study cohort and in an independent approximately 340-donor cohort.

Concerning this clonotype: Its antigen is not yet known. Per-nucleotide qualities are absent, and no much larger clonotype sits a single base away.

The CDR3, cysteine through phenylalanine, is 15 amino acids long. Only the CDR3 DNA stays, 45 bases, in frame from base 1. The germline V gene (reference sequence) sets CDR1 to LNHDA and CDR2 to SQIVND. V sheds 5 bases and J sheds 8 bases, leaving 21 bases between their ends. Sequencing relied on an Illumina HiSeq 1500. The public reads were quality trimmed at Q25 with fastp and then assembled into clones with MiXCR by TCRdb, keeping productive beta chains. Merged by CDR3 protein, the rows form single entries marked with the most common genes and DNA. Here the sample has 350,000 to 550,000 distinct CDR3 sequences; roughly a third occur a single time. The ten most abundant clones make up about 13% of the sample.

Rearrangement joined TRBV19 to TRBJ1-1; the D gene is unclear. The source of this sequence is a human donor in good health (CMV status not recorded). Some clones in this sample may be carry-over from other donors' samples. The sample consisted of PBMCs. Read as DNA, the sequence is TGTGCCAGTAGTCCTCGAGGAGGAACCTATTTAGAAGCTTTCTTT. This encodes CASSPRGGTYLEAFF.